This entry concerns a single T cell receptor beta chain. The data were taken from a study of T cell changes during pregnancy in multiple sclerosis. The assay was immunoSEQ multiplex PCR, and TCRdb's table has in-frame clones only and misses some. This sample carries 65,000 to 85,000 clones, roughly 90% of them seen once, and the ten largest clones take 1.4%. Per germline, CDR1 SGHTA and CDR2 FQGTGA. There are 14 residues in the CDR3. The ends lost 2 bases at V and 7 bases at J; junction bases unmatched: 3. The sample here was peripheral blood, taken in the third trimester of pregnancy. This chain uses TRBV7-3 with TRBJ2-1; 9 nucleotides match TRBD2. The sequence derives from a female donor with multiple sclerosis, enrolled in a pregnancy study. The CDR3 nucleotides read TGTGCCAGCAGCTTATGGGCGGGGGGGAATGAGCAGTTCTTC. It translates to CASSLWAGGNEQFF.